The 17 T cell receptor beta chains reported below all come from one sample, sequenced in a study of identical twins. A single record per CDR3 protein comes from TCRdb applying MiXCR to the 5' RACE reads. The data hold hundreds of thousands of distinct CDR3 sequences, with approximately 6% observed a single time. Sequenced input: naive T cells sorted from blood. Every receptor here comes from a man younger than 35 in good health.

This clonotype was seen more than once but under ten times. The chain carries TRBV6-1 and TRBJ2-2, with D possibly matching TRBD2 (6 bases). The CDR3 consists of 15 residues. Trimming removed 5 bases at V and 4 bases at J, with 14 bases between. Germline V gene lookup returns CDR1 MNHNS and CDR2 SASEGT. As DNA, the CDR3 is TGTGCCAGCAGTCCATCGCGGGGAACCACCGGGGAGCTGTTTTTT. Translated, it gives CASSPSRGTTGELFF.

This clonotype was picked up many times. This sequence joins TRBV27 and TRBJ1-5; 7 bases line up with TRBD1. V lost 4 bases, J lost 7 bases, and 4 bases stayed unmatched. The length of the CDR3 is 13 residues. Germline CDR1 reads MNHEY; CDR2 reads SMNVEV (reference sequence). For the CDR3, the DNA is TGTGCCAGCAGTTGGAGGGGGCAGCAGCCCCAGCATTTT. Amino acid sequence: CASSWRGQQPQHF.

The chain uses TRBV7-7 and TRBJ2-4, with TRBD2 matching over 10 bases. The V gene end was trimmed by 5 bases and the J gene end by 1 base; junction bases not matched to a gene: 11. This CDR3 is built from 18 residues. Germline CDR1 reads SSHAT; CDR2 reads FNYEAQ (reference sequence). In DNA, the CDR3 is TGTGCCAGCAGCAGAGCGGGAGGGTCGACCGGGGCCAAAAACATTCAGTACTTC. Translation gives CASSRAGGSTGAKNIQYF.

This chain connects TRBV7-2 to TRBJ1-2; the match to TRBD1 covers 9 bases. Germline-derived CDR1 and CDR2 are SGHTA and FQGNSA. This CDR3 comprises 15 residues. V lost 4 bases to trimming and J lost 0 bases; unmatched junction nucleotides: 3. Here the CDR3 DNA reads TGTGCCAGCAGCTGGGACAGGGAAGCTAACTATGGCTACACCTTC. The encoded protein is CASSWDREANYGYTF.

The CDR3 nucleotides read TGCAGCGCCGGGAAGGACAGGGCGCGACAAGAGACCCAGTACTTC. Translating it yields CSAGKDRARQETQYF. The rearrangement links TRBV29-1 to TRBJ2-5; 8 bases line up with TRBD1. From germline, CDR1 is SQVTM and CDR2 ANQGSEA. The V and J ends lost 7 bases and 2 bases, in that order; junction bases with no gene match: 12. The CDR3 has 15 residues.

This clonotype was counted only a few times. V and J are TRBV4-1 and TRBJ2-4, with D maybe TRBD1 (5 bases). The germline V and J ends were trimmed by 0 bases and 6 bases, with 9 bases remaining between them. The CDR3 has 14 residues. CDR1 and CDR2 from the germline V gene are MGHRA and YSYEKL. The CDR3 DNA follows: TGCGCCAGCAGCCAAGAAAGACAGCCAAACATTCAGTACTTC. It encodes CASSQERQPNIQYF.

V is TRBV7-3 and J is TRBJ1-2; tentatively, D is TRBD1 (6 bases). Germline V gives CDR1 SGHTA, CDR2 FQGTGA. V shed 2 bases and J shed 7 bases, with 14 bases lying between them. The CDR3 contains 14 residues. CDR3 in amino acids: CASSLEQGLSGYTF. CDR3 bases: TGTGCCAGCAGCTTAGAGCAGGGGCTCTCTGGCTACACCTTC.

This clonotype was found a few times. V usage is TRBV5-4 and J usage is TRBJ2-7, with 15 bases fitting TRBD2. V lost 3 bases to trimming and J lost 1 base; unmatched junction nucleotides: 17. The germline CDR1 and CDR2 sequences are SGHNT and YYREEE (reference sequence). The CDR3 runs to 21 residues. The CDR3 nucleotides read TGTGCCAGCAGCTCGGGACAGCGGACTAGCGGGAGGGCCGGATTATCCTACGAGCAGTACGTC. It is translated as CASSSGQRTSGRAGLSYEQYV.

This clonotype was observed at least ten times. The chain carries TRBV6-2 or TRBV6-3 and TRBJ2-7; TRBD2 matches at 11 bases. Germline assignment: CDR1 MNHEY and CDR2 SVGEGT. V dropped 2 bases and J dropped 3; count of bases not matched to a gene: 0. This CDR3 is 14 amino acids long. In nucleotides, the CDR3 is TGTGCCAGCAGTTACGGGACTAGCGGCTACGAGCAGTACTTC. Amino acids: CASSYGTSGYEQYF.

This clonotype was counted at least ten times. The chain couples TRBV5-5 to TRBJ1-5; perhaps TRBD1 as D (6 bases). Germline V gene data show CDR1 as SGHKS and CDR2 as YYEKEE (reference sequence). The CDR3 extends over 17 amino acids. The germline V and J ends were trimmed by 0 bases and 0 bases, with 13 bases remaining between them. The CDR3 DNA follows: TGTGCCAGCAGCTTGGACAGGGTGCTTTATAGCAATCAGCCCCAGCATTTT. Amino acid sequence: CASSLDRVLYSNQPQHF.

Many counts were recorded for this clonotype. The chain combines TRBV5-1 with TRBJ2-2, with D possibly matching TRBD1 (6 bases). The V gene lost 4 bases and the J gene lost 6 bases, with 10 bases spanning the gap. The CDR3 runs to 13 residues. Germline values: CDR1 SGHRS, CDR2 YFSETQ. The CDR3 DNA is TGCGCCAGCAGCATGGACAGTGCCGGGGAGCTGTTTTTT. Protein: CASSMDSAGELFF.

This clonotype was counted ten times or more. This sequence joins TRBV6-1 and TRBJ2-7; the match to TRBD2 covers 7 bases. The V segment lost 6 bases and the J segment 6 bases; nucleotides outside the gene matches: 14. In germline, CDR1 is MNHNS, CDR2 SASEGT. CDR3 length: 15 residues. The CDR3 DNA reads TGTGCCAGCAGAGCTGCGGGAGTGCCAAGCGGCGAGCAGTACTTC. Translating gives CASRAAGVPSGEQYF.

The sample holds a few counts of this clonotype. This sequence joins TRBV6-1 and TRBJ2-1; D may correspond to TRBD1 or TRBD2 (5 bases each). The CDR3 covers 11 residues. Trimming pared 8 bases from V and 16 bases from J, leaving 18 bases between. CDR1 is MNHNS, CDR2 SASEGT, per germline. CDR3 loop: CASDGAGAQFF. CDR3 DNA: TGTGCCAGCGACGGGGCTGGGGCCCAATTCTTC.

The gene calls are TRBV7-9 and TRBJ2-1; 9 nucleotides line up with TRBD2. J was trimmed by 8 bases and V by 8 bases; bases with no gene match: 10. The CDR3 has 14 amino acids. Germline-derived CDR1 and CDR2 are SEHNR and FQNEAQ (reference sequence). The CDR3 region is CASYRAGGPDEQFF. CDR3 DNA sequence: TGTGCCAGCTACCGGGCGGGAGGGCCCGATGAGCAGTTCTTC.

This clonotype has only a few counts. The rearrangement links TRBV15 to TRBJ2-7; D gene ambiguous. Germline CDR1 LNHNV, CDR2 YYDKDF (reference sequence). CDR3 size: 15 residues. The germline V and J ends were trimmed by 6 bases and 5 bases, with 20 bases remaining between them. In DNA, the CDR3 is TGTGCCACCAGTCGGGCTTCAGTGAAAGTCGACGAGCAGTACTTC. It translates to CATSRASVKVDEQYF.

The gene calls are TRBV20-1 and TRBJ2-5; 12 nucleotides line up with TRBD2. V lost 6 bases to trimming and J lost 5 bases; unmatched junction nucleotides: 7. This CDR3 has 14 amino acids. Germline V gives CDR1 DFQATT, CDR2 SNEGSKA (reference sequence). The CDR3: CSAGPLAGGETQYF. The CDR3 DNA reads TGCAGTGCGGGGCCCCTAGCGGGAGGGGAGACCCAGTACTTC.

For this clonotype: Given a much more abundant clone one base away, this may be a read error. The chain uses TRBV12-3 or TRBV12-4 and TRBJ2-1; 10 nucleotides match TRBD2. The CDR3 consists of 14 residues. J lost 8 bases, V lost 8 bases, and 9 bases had no gene match. The CDR3 region has the DNA TGTGCCAGCTATAAGCGGGAGGGCCTACATGAGCAGTTCTTC. It specifies CASYKREGLHEQFF.